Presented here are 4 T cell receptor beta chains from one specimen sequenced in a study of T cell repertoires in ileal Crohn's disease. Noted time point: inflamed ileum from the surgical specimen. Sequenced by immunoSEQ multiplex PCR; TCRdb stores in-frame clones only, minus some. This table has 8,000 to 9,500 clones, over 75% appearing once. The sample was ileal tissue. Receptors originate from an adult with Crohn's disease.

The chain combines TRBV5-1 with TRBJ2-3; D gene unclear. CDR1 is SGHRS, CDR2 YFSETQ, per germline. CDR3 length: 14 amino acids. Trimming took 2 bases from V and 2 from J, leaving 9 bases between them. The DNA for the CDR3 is TGCGCCAGCAGCTTAAGGCAGTTCACAGATACGCAGTATTTT. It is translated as CASSLRQFTDTQYF.

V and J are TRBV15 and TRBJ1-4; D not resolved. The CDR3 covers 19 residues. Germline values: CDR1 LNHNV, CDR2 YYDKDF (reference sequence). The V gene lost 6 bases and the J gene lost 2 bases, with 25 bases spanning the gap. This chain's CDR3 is CATSWFHSTQRSTNEKLFF. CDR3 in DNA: TGTGCCACCAGTTGGTTCCACTCGACACAGAGATCGACTAATGAAAAACTGTTTTTT.

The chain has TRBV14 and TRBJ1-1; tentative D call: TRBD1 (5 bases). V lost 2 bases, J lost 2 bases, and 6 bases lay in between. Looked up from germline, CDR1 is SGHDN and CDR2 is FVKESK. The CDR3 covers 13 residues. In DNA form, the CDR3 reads TGTGCCAGCAGCCAACAGGGAAACACTGAAGCTTTCTTT. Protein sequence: CASSQQGNTEAFF.

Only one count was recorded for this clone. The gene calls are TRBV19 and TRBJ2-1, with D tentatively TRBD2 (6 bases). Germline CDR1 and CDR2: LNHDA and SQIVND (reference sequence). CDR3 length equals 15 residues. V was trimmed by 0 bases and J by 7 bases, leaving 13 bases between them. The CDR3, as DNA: TGTGCCAGTAGTATAGATGGGGGGACGGGAAATGAGCAGTTCTTC. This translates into CASSIDGGTGNEQFF.